The source of this TCR beta chain is a study of metastatic and nonmetastatic thyroid tumors (TCRdb year 2020). Background on the whole study: The researchers compared repertoires between peripheral blood samples and tumor or nodule tissue samples from patients with malignant or benign thyroid disease.

V gives up 3 bases and J gives up 0 bases, and the segment between their germline ends measures 8 bases. Inclusive of the bounding cysteine and phenylalanine, the CDR3 is 14 residues long. The entry retains the CDR3 DNA only, 42 bases that are in frame from base 1. General study outcomes and caveats: In both blood and tumor samples, malignant tumors were reported to have significantly higher TCR beta diversity than benign nodules.

The library was produced with PCR. TCRdb shows the sequencer as Illumina HiSeq 4000. The TCR beta-chain CDR3 region of each patient was profiled by high-throughput sequencing. As for the original processing: CDR3 differences across clinicopathological groups were used to build a classifier for discriminating distant-metastatic papillary thyroid cancer patients. Repertoire diversity was assessed with the Shannon index, and tumor-blood repertoire similarity with the Morisita-Horn index. TCRdb ran its own pipeline on the public reads, namely fastp trimming at Q25 and MiXCR clone calling, and kept in-frame beta chains. Here the V and J calls rest on TCRdb's processing, not on the authors' analysis. The table for this sample lists tens of thousands of clones; more than 20% of them were counted only once. Roughly 4.5% of the sample belongs to the ten largest clones. None of the patients had been given any treatment before thyroid surgery. The study retrospectively analysed patient clinical samples collected from the early 2010s to the late 2010s using T-cell receptor beta sequencing.

This clone was counted ten times or more. The clone's antigen remains unknown. The sample holds no much larger clone one base away, and base qualities are not on file. This same CDR3 is encoded by further DNA sequences in the sample. This clonotype was obtained from a female donor with papillary thyroid cancer or a benign thyroid nodule (not recorded which). Some clones in this sample may be carry-over from other donors' samples. Sequencing was carried out using adjacent normal tissue. This chain is built from TRBV12-3 or TRBV12-4 and TRBJ1-1; the D segment could be TRBD1, given 5 matching bases. The DNA is as follows: TGTGCCAGCAGTTTGGGCAGGGTGAACACTGAAGCTTTCTTT. This codes for CASSLGRVNTEAFF.